The table lists the clone carrying this T cell receptor beta chain with a few counts. Its antigen is as yet unknown. This sample was taken from a study of T cells after yellow fever vaccination. Study results and limitations: Clones from primary vaccination mostly reappeared after the booster (roughly 97% CD4, roughly 87% CD8).

Germline V gives CDR1 MNHEY, CDR2 SMNVEV (reference sequence). J lost 4 bases, V lost 10 bases, and 17 bases had no gene match. The CDR3 is 17 residues long. TCRdb itself ran the 5' RACE reads through MiXCR, one entry per CDR3 protein. The data contain 600,000 to 750,000 distinct CDR3 sequences, 10% to 15% of them singletons. The chain employs TRBV27 and TRBJ2-1; 9 bases are a match to TRBD1. The sequence was obtained from a man younger than 45 who received the YFV17D yellow fever vaccine. Sequences were derived from PBMCs, sampled on the day of the yellow fever booster vaccination. The CDR3 coding sequence is TGTGCCACTACGGGACAGGGATCCCCAGAAGGGTACAATGAGCAGTTCTTC. Amino acid sequence: CATTGQGSPEGYNEQFF.